This T cell receptor (beta chain) was identified during a study of shared clonotypes between healthy human individuals. Whole-study findings and limits: When naive CD4 clonotypes were compared across a handful of donors, 4% to 6.5% were shared.

The naive CD8 subset, CD45RO-negative cells positively selected for CCR7, excluded terminally differentiated effector memory CD45RA+ cells. In regard to this clone: The antigen remains unidentified.

Per sorted-subset replicate PCR, input was approximately 0.2 ug DNA, representing about 32,000 T cell genomes. The table came from immunoSEQ multiplex PCR; TCRdb's copy has only in-frame clones and leaves some out. The repertoire holds approximately 1.9 million clones, with roughly 95% as singletons. The germline V gene has CDR1 SEHNR and CDR2 FQNEAQ (reference sequence). This CDR3 is built from 13 residues. V dropped 3 bases and J dropped 3 bases, with 8 bases sitting between them. This clonotype was obtained from a man aged 18 to 30 in good health. Some clones in this sample may be carry-over from other donors' samples. The V gene is TRBV7-9, the J gene TRBJ1-2; D is unclear. What was sequenced was naive CD8+ T cells from PBMCs. CDR3 in amino acids: CASSFVGDYGYTF. Written as DNA, the CDR3 is TGTGCCAGCAGCTTTGTTGGAGACTATGGCTACACCTTC. Full variable domain (outside the CDR3, taken from reference TRBV7-9 and TRBJ1-2): DTGVSQNPRHKITKRGQNVTFRCDPISEHNRLYWYRQTLGQGPEFLTYFQNEAQLEKSRLLSDRFSAERPKGSFSTLEIQRTEQGDSAMYLCASSFVGDYGYTFGSGTRLTVV.